This TCR beta chain appears in the sequencing data of a study of cytomegalovirus exposure and HLA in healthy donors. The PCR ran on 60 Vbeta and 13 Jbeta primers. Profiling relied on immunoSEQ multiplex PCR, and the TCRdb table lists in-frame clones only, not all of them. The profile shows roughly 80,000 clones, approximately 67% of them singletons. Sequenced input: PBMCs. The clonotype originates from a male donor in good health and CMV-seropositive.

The CDR3 here is CASSEAGQGLGGYYEQYF. The CDR3 DNA sequence: TGTGCCAGCAGTGAAGCGGGACAGGGCCTAGGGGGCTACTACGAGCAGTACTTC. The chain carries TRBV2 and TRBJ2-7, with 9 bases lining up with TRBD1. The germline CDR1 and CDR2 sequences are SNHLY and FYNNEI. The J segment lost 3 bases and the V segment lost 0 bases, leaving 12 bases of the junction unmatched. The length of the CDR3 is 18 residues.